The sequence of this T cell receptor beta chain was determined in a study of T cell responses to AZD1222 COVID-19 vaccine. Generated by immunoSEQ multiplex PCR, the TCRdb table keeps only in-frame clones and is missing some. Here the sample spans approximately 90,000 clones, 80% to 90% being singletons. This CDR3 is built from 17 residues. V lost 4 bases and J 0 bases, leaving 17 bases between the germline ends. CDR1 and CDR2 (germline): SGHRS, YFSETQ. The receptor's source is an adult in good health. The source was peripheral blood, collected on day 0 of AZD1222 vaccination. This sequence joins TRBV5-1 and TRBJ2-1, with D perhaps TRBD2 (6 bases). The CDR3 here is CASSPSSVESSYNEQFF. The DNA of the CDR3 is TGCGCCAGCAGCCCGTCTAGCGTTGAGTCCTCCTACAATGAGCAGTTCTTC.